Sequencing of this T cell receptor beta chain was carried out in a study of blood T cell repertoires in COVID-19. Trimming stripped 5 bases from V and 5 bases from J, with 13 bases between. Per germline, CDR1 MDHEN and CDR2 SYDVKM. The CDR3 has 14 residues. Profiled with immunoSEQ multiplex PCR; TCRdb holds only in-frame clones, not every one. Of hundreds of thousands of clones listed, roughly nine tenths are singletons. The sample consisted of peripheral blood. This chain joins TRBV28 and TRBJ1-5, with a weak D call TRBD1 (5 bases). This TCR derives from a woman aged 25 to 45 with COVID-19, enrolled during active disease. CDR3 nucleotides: TGTGCCAGCAGTCACCAGGGTGTTTATCAGCCCCAGCATTTT. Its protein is CASSHQGVYQPQHF.